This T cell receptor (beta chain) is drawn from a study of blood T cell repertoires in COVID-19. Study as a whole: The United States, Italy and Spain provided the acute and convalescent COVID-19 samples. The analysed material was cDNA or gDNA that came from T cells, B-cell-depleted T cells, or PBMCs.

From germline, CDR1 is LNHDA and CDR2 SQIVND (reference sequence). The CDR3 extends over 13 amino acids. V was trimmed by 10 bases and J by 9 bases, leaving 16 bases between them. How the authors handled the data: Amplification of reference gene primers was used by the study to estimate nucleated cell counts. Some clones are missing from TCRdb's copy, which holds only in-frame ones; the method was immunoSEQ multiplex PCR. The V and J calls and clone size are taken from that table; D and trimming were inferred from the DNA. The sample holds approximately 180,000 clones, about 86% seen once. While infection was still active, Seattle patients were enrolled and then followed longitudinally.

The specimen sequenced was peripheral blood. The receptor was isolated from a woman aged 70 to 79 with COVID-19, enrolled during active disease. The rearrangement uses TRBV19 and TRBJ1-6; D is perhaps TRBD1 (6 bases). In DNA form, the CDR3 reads TGTGCCACCACAACAGGGAGCGGTTCACCCCTCCACTTT. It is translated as CATTTGSGSPLHF. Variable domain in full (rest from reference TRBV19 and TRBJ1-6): DGGITQSPKYLFRKEGQNVTLSCEQNLNHDAMYWYRQDPGQGLRLIYYSQIVNDFQKGDIAEGYSVSREKKESFPLTVTSAQKNPTAFYLCATTTGSGSPLHFGNGTRLTVT.